The 17 T cell receptor beta chains reported below all come from one sample, sequenced in a study of cytomegalovirus exposure and HLA in healthy donors. With 60 Vbeta and 13 Jbeta primers, the PCR was carried out. Produced via immunoSEQ multiplex PCR; TCRdb's table is partial and in-frame only. The repertoire consists of around 160,000 clones, with over 80% occurring once and the leading ten covering over 1.5%. Sequencing was performed on PBMCs. The receptors were sampled from a woman under 30 in good health and CMV-seronegative.

The chain recombines TRBV14 with TRBJ1-2; 8 bases are a match to TRBD1. Per the germline V gene, CDR1 is SGHDN and CDR2 is FVKESK. The CDR3 runs 15 residues. V lost 0 bases to trimming and J lost 3 bases; unmatched junction nucleotides: 3. The CDR3 here is CASSQEGQDYYGYTF. Written as DNA, the CDR3 is TGTGCCAGCAGCCAAGAGGGACAGGATTACTATGGCTACACCTTC.

This clone was counted only a few times. The rearrangement links TRBV19 to TRBJ1-6, with TRBD1 matching over 8 bases. Germline trimming cut 3 bases from V and 10 bases from J; bases unmatched to any gene: 8. Germline CDR1 LNHDA, CDR2 SQIVND (reference sequence). This CDR3 has 15 amino acids. The CDR3 region is CASSIRQGTRSPLHF. The CDR3 coding sequence is TGTGCCAGTAGTATCCGACAGGGGACGAGGTCACCCCTCCACTTT.

The chain is built from TRBV6-1 and TRBJ1-2; tentative D call: TRBD1 (5 bases). This CDR3 contains 16 residues. Germline V gives CDR1 MNHNS, CDR2 SASEGT. V gave up 2 bases and J gave up 1 base, with 14 bases separating them. In DNA form, the CDR3 reads TGTGCCAGCAGTGAACGGCAGGGCGCCTTTAACTATGGCTACACCTTC. Protein: CASSERQGAFNYGYTF.

The rearrangement joins TRBV6-4 to TRBJ2-3; D is perhaps TRBD2 (7 bases). V dropped 9 bases and J dropped 3 bases, with 13 bases sitting between them. Per the germline V gene, CDR1 is MRHNA and CDR2 is SNTAGT. The CDR3 is 13 amino acids. The CDR3 DNA reads as TGTGCCAGTGCGGGGGCCCCTACAGATACGCAGTATTTT. It translates to CASAGAPTDTQYF.

This clone was counted a single time. The CDR3 region has the DNA TGTGCCAGCAGTTACTCTGGGACAGGGGTGGGTGAGCAGTTCTTC. This encodes CASSYSGTGVGEQFF. The chain is built from TRBV6-5 and TRBJ2-1, with 10 nucleotides matching TRBD1. V lost 0 bases, J lost 9 bases, and 5 bases stayed unmatched. The CDR3 has 15 amino acids. Per the germline V gene, CDR1 is MNHEY and CDR2 is SVGAGI.

V gene TRBV19 combines with J gene TRBJ1-1; tentative D call: TRBD1 (5 bases). V was clipped by 5 bases and J by 5 bases, with 12 bases between them. The CDR3 runs to 13 residues. Per the germline V gene, CDR1 is LNHDA and CDR2 is SQIVND (reference sequence). The CDR3 is CASSLSRVTEAFF. The CDR3 coding sequence is TGTGCCAGTAGTCTCAGCAGGGTGACTGAAGCTTTCTTT.

This rearrangement joins TRBV7-9 to TRBJ2-5; the match to TRBD1 covers 9 bases. With the DNA end fitting TRBJ2-7 better, the J assignment may be wrong. Germline V lookup: CDR1 SEHNR, CDR2 FQNEAQ (reference sequence). The CDR3 extends over 13 amino acids. DNA of the CDR3: TGTGCCAGCAGCCGACAGGGGGGCTACGAGCAGTACTTC. Encoded protein: CASSRQGGYEQYF.

This chain connects TRBV5-1 to TRBJ1-1, with D possibly TRBD1 on 6 matching bases. Trimming removed 3 bases at V and 4 bases at J, with 13 bases between. The CDR3 has 14 residues. The germline gives CDR1 SGHRS, CDR2 YFSETQ. CDR3 coding DNA: TGCGCCAGCAGCTCTGGACAGCTCGGCACTGAAGCTTTCTTT. This translates into CASSSGQLGTEAFF.

V gene TRBV9 combines with J gene TRBJ2-5; unclear D gene. Germline CDR1 reads SGDLS; CDR2 reads YYNGEE. This CDR3 is 13 amino acids long. With 2 bases removed from V and 0 bases from J, the gap between germline ends came to 5 bases. The CDR3 reads CASSVSDQETQYF. The CDR3 nucleotides read TGTGCCAGCAGCGTTTCGGACCAAGAGACCCAGTACTTC. Full variable domain (remainder filled in from reference TRBV9 and TRBJ2-5): DSGVTQTPKHLITATGQRVTLRCSPRSGDLSVYWYQQSLDQGLQFLIQYYNGEERAKGNILERFSAQQFPDLHSELNLSSLELGDSALYFCASSVSDQETQYFGPGTRLLVL.

This chain uses TRBV27 with TRBJ2-2, with 7 bases fitting TRBD1. CDR3 length: 14 residues. Germline-derived CDR1 and CDR2 are MNHEY and SMNVEV (reference sequence). J lost 3 bases, V lost 6 bases, and 4 bases had no gene match. For the CDR3, the DNA is TGTGCCAGCAGGCCGGGACAGTACACCGGGGAGCTGTTTTTT. This gives the protein CASRPGQYTGELFF.

The chain is built from TRBV7-9 and TRBJ1-3; D is undetermined. The germline gives CDR1 SEHNR, CDR2 FQNEAQ (reference sequence). Trimming took 7 bases from V and 2 from J, leaving 12 bases between them. The CDR3 runs to 14 residues. CDR3 protein: CASNSHFPGNTIYF. The CDR3 coding sequence is TGTGCCAGCAACTCCCACTTCCCTGGAAACACCATATATTTT.

The chain is built from TRBV27 and TRBJ2-5; the match to TRBD2 covers 8 bases. Germline V gene lookup returns CDR1 MNHEY and CDR2 SMNVEV (reference sequence). V was clipped by 1 base and J by 5 bases; unmatched bases: 12. The CDR3 sequence is 17 residues long. The CDR3 DNA is TGTGCCAGCAGTTTATTCCGTCCCGGGACTAGGTGGGAGACCCAGTACTTC. Its protein product is CASSLFRPGTRWETQYF.

Regarding this clone: In the same sample, other DNA sequences code for this CDR3. The chain uses TRBV18 and TRBJ1-2, with TRBD1 identical over 7 bases. From germline, CDR1 is KGHSH and CDR2 LQKENI. Trimming at V came to 2 bases and at J to 5 bases, leaving 2 bases not matched to a gene. The CDR3 is 13 amino acids. The CDR3 DNA follows: TGTGCCAGCTCACCAACAGGGGATTATGGCTACACCTTC. This translates into CASSPTGDYGYTF.

This chain joins TRBV10-2 and TRBJ2-1; 12 bases match TRBD2. The germline V gene has CDR1 WSHSY and CDR2 SAAADI. V lost 4 bases to trimming and J lost 15 bases; unmatched junction nucleotides: 7. CDR3 length equals 13 residues. DNA of the CDR3: TGCGCCAGCAGTGGGCTAGCGGGGGGGGTACGGTTCTTC. This gives the protein CASSGLAGGVRFF.

The chain is built from TRBV28 and TRBJ1-5; the match to TRBD1 covers 8 bases. J lost 0 bases, V lost 5 bases, and 3 bases had no gene match. The CDR3 spans 15 residues. Germline V CDR1 and CDR2: MDHEN, SYDVKM. Here the CDR3 DNA reads TGTGCCAGCAGTCGGGACAGGCTTAGCAATCAGCCCCAGCATTTT. Translating it yields CASSRDRLSNQPQHF. The variable domain in full, completed from reference TRBV28 and TRBJ1-5, reads DVKVTQSSRYLVKRTGEKVFLECVQDMDHENMFWYRQDPGLGLRLIYFSYDVKMKEKGDIPEGYSVSREKKERFSLILESASTNQTSMYLCASSRDRLSNQPQHFGDGTRLSIL.

The J gene is TRBJ2-7, the V gene TRBV11-2, with 10 bases lining up with TRBD1. The CDR3 totals 12 residues. The germline V gene has CDR1 SGHAT and CDR2 FQNNGV. After removal of 1 base from V and 13 bases from J, the junction contained 4 bases not matched to a gene. CDR3 in DNA: TGTGCCAGCAGCTTAGCAGGACAGGGGGGCTACTTC. Residues: CASSLAGQGGYF. Full variable domain (missing parts from reference TRBV11-2 and TRBJ2-7): EAGVAQSPRYKIIEKRQSVAFWCNPISGHATLYWYQQILGQGPKLLIQFQNNGVVDDSQLPKDRFSAERLKGVDSTLKIQPAKLEDSAVYLCASSLAGQGGYFGPGTRLTVT.

The V and J genes are TRBV11-3 and TRBJ1-1; no reliable D call. The CDR3 extends over 13 amino acids. Germline V gives CDR1 SGHNT, CDR2 YENEEA. V was cut by 0 bases and J by 1 base, with 3 bases left in between. CDR3 sequence (DNA): TGTGCCAGCAGCTTAGACAGGAACACTGAAGCTTTCTTT. Its protein is CASSLDRNTEAFF.